Listed here is a single TCR beta chain. The assay was immunoSEQ multiplex PCR, and TCRdb's table has in-frame clones only and misses some. Of 25,000 to 35,000 clones listed, approximately 84% are singletons. The entry originates in a study of OX40 agonist ivuxolimab in advanced cancers. The sequence was obtained from an adult with an advanced solid tumor such as melanoma, head and neck, liver or kidney cancer. The sequencing here drew on CD4+ or CD8+ T cells sorted from blood, taken in a trial of the OX40 agonist ivuxolimab.

The CDR3 nucleotides read TGTGCCAGCAGTTTAGGCAGAACCTACGAGCAGTACTTC. It encodes CASSLGRTYEQYF. The rearrangement uses TRBV27 and TRBJ2-7; D is undetermined. Germline V gene lookup returns CDR1 MNHEY and CDR2 SMNVEV (reference sequence). V was cut by 2 bases and J by 2 bases, with 7 bases left in between. The CDR3 is made up of 13 amino acids.